This passage covers 4 T cell receptor beta chains from one sample sequenced in a study of OX40 agonist ivuxolimab in advanced cancers. Generated by immunoSEQ multiplex PCR, the TCRdb table keeps only in-frame clones and is missing some. Of some 33,000 clones listed, approximately 87% are singletons. This sample comprised CD4+ or CD8+ T cells sorted from blood, obtained in a trial of the OX40 agonist ivuxolimab. The receptor set was obtained from an adult with an advanced solid tumor such as melanoma, head and neck, liver or kidney cancer.

The chain uses TRBV29-1 and TRBJ2-1; 7 bases line up with TRBD2. Germline loops: CDR1 SQVTM, CDR2 ANQGSEA. The CDR3 totals 13 residues. The J segment lost 2 bases and the V segment lost 4 bases, leaving 2 bases of the junction unmatched. The CDR3 loop is CSVGLAAYNEQFF. DNA of the CDR3: TGCAGCGTTGGCCTAGCGGCCTACAATGAGCAGTTCTTC.

The chain links TRBV19 to TRBJ1-5; D gene unclear. The CDR3 has 15 residues. Germline lookup yields CDR1 LNHDA and CDR2 SQIVND (reference sequence). Trimming removed 8 bases at V and 1 base at J, with 15 bases between. CDR3 coding DNA: TGTGCCAGTGGGGAGGTGGCAGGCAGCAATCAGCCCCAGCATTTT. It is translated as CASGEVAGSNQPQHF.

This chain connects TRBV7-9 to TRBJ2-3; D ambiguous. Germline CDR1 and CDR2: SEHNR and FQNEAQ (reference sequence). The CDR3 covers 12 residues. The V end was cut by 0 bases, the J end by 5 bases, with 3 bases between. Written as DNA, the CDR3 is TGTGCCAGCAGCTTAGCTCTAGATACGCAGTATTTT. Translated: CASSLALDTQYF.

V usage is TRBV19 and J usage is TRBJ1-5; a weak D match, TRBD1 (6 bases). Germline V gene data show CDR1 as LNHDA and CDR2 as SQIVND (reference sequence). Deletions cut 7 bases from V and 4 bases from J, with 11 bases between. The CDR3 extends over 13 amino acids. The CDR3 is CASIGGWNQPQHF. The CDR3 DNA reads TGTGCCAGTATCGGGGGCTGGAATCAGCCCCAGCATTTT.